This entry concerns a single T cell receptor (beta chain). Its target is not known. The CDR3 extends over 13 amino acids. Deletions cut 4 bases from V and 7 bases from J, with 14 bases between. CDR1 and CDR2 (germline): SGDLS, YYNGEE. The data were produced by immunoSEQ multiplex PCR, yet TCRdb's version contains in-frame clones alone and is incomplete. The profile shows more than 85,000 clones, just over 90% of them singletons. This specimen belongs to a study of siplizumab effects on memory and regulatory T cells. Study-wide results and limits: Proliferating siplizumab-culture Tregs lacked confirmation of suppressive function. Naive T cells, seemingly more diverse than memory cells, seemed major alloresponse contributors.

This sequence joins TRBV9 and TRBJ1-2, with D tentatively TRBD1 (5 bases). This clonotype was sampled from a human donor in good health. The sequencing sample was made of Tregs sorted from blood. DNA of the CDR3: TGTGCCAGCAGCTCACCCCCAGGGACTGGCTACACCTTC. This gives the protein CASSSPPGTGYTF. Combining the CDR3 with reference TRBV9 and TRBJ1-2 gives the whole variable domain DSGVTQTPKHLITATGQRVTLRCSPRSGDLSVYWYQQSLDQGLQFLIQYYNGEERAKGNILERFSAQQFPDLHSELNLSSLELGDSALYFCASSSPPGTGYTFGSGTRLTVV.